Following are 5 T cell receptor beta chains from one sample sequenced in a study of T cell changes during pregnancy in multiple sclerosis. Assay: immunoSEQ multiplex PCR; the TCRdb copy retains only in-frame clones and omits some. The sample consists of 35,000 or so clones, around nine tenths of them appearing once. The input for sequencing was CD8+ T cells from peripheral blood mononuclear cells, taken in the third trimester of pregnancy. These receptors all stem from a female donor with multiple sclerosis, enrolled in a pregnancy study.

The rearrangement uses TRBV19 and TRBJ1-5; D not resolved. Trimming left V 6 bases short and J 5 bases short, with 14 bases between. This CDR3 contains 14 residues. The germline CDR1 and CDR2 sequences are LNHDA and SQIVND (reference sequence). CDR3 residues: CASSFLGRDQPQHF. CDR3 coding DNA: TGTGCCAGTAGCTTTCTAGGGAGGGATCAGCCCCAGCATTTT.

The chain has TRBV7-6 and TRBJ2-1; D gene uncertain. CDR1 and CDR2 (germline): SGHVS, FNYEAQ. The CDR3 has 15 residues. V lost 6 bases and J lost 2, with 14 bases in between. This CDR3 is CASSGGVKTYNEQFF. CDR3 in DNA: TGTGCCAGCAGTGGTGGAGTCAAAACCTACAATGAGCAGTTCTTC.

This CDR3 reads CASSYPGVNTEAFF. The DNA for the CDR3 is TGTGCCAGCAGTTACCCAGGGGTAAACACTGAAGCTTTCTTT. This chain connects TRBV6-6 to TRBJ1-1; TRBD1 is a possible D gene (6 bases). V lost 2 bases to trimming and J lost 2 bases, with 9 bases between them. The CDR3 loop spans 14 amino acids. From germline, CDR1 is MNHNY and CDR2 SVGAGI (reference sequence).

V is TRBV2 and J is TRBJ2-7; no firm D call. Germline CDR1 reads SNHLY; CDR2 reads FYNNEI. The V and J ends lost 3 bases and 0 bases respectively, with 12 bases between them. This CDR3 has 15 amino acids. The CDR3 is CASSDLADSSYEQYF. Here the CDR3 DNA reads TGTGCCAGCAGTGATTTGGCGGATAGCTCCTACGAGCAGTACTTC.

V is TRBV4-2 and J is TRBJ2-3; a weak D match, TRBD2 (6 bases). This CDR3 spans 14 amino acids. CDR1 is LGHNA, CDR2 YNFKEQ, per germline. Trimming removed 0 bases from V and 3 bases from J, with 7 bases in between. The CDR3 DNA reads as TGTGCCAGCAGCCAAGATGCGGGAACAGATACGCAGTATTTT. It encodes CASSQDAGTDTQYF.